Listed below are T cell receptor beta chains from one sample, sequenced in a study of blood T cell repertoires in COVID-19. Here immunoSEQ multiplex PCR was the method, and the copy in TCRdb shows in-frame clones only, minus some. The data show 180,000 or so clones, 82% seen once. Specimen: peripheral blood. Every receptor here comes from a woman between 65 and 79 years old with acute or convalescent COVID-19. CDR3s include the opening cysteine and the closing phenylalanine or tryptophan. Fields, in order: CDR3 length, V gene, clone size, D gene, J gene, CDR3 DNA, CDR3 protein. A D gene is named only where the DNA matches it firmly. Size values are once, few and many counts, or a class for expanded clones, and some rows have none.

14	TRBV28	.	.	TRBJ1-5	TGTGCCAGCAGTGTCCCAGGGCATCTTCAGCCCCAGCATTTT	CASSVPGHLQPQHF
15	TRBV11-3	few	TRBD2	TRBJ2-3	TGTGCCAGCAGCTTGGGGACTAGCGGGGGAGATACGCAGTATTTT	CASSLGTSGGDTQYF
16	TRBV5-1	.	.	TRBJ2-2	TGCGCCAGCAGCTTGGGACGGAGCCTGAACACCGGGGAGCTGTTTTTT	CASSLGRSLNTGELFF
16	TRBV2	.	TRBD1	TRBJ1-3	TGTGCCAGCAGGACAGGGGCGAGGCTACTTGGAAACACCATATATTTT	CASRTGARLLGNTIYF
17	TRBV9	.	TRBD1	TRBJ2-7	TGTGCCAGCAGCGCCAGTTCAGGGACAGGGGCGGGATACGAGCAGTACTTC	CASSASSGTGAGYEQYF
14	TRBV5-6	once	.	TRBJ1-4	TGTGCCAGCAGCTTGGACAGGAGGGGTGAAAAACTGTTTTTT	CASSLDRRGEKLFF
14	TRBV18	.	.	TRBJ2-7	TGTGCCAGCTCACCAGAGTCAGCCAGAGGAAGGCAGTACTTC	CASSPESARGRQYF
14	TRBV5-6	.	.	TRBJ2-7	TGTGCCAGCAGCTTGTACAGACTAGCCTACGAGCAGTACTTC	CASSLYRLAYEQYF
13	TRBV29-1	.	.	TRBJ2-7	TGCAGCGTCGCGCCTTTGACGGGGTACGAGCAGTACTTC	CSVAPLTGYEQYF
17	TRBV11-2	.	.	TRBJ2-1	TGTGCCAGCAGCTTGCGGATTCAGGGGCGAACTTACAATGAGCAGTTCTTC	CASSLRIQGRTYNEQFF
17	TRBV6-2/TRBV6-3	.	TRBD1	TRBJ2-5	TGTGCCAGCAGTTCCTTAAGGGACAGGGGGCTTGGTGAGACCCAGTACTTC	CASSSLRDRGLGETQYF
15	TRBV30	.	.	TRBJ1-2	TGTGCCTGGAGCGCGGGGCAGGGAGGGTCCTATGGCTACACCTTC	CAWSAGQGGSYGYTF
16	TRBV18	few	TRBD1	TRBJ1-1	TGTGCCAGCTCCACTGGACAGGGGGCCATGAACACTGAAGCTTTCTTT	CASSTGQGAMNTEAFF
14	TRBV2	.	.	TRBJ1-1	TGTGCCAGCACAGGAAACAGGGTGGGCACTGAAGCTTTCTTT	CASTGNRVGTEAFF
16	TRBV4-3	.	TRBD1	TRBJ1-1	TGCGCCAGCAGCCAATCTATTCCGGGACAGGGTATTGAAGCTTTCTTT	CASSQSIPGQGIEAFF
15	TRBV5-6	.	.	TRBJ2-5	TGTGCCAGCAGCTTGGATGCGGGGCGCGCAGAGACCCAGTACTTC	CASSLDAGRAETQYF
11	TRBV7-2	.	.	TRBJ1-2	TGTGCCAGCAGTTTGGGACACTTATACACCTTC	CASSLGHLYTF
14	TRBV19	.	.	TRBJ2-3	TGTGCCAGTAAGGGGCGGGGAAGCACAGATACGCAGTATTTT	CASKGRGSTDTQYF
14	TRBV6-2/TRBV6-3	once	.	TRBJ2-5	TGTGCCAGCAGTTACCACGCCGCTAGTCAAACCCAGTACTTC	CASSYHAASQTQYF
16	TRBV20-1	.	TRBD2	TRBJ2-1	TGCAGTGCTAGTTCCGCTAGCGGGAGCGAATACAATGAGCAGTTCTTC	CSASSASGSEYNEQFF
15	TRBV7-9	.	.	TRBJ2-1	TGTGCCAGCAGTCCCCGGTCAGGGGGGCTTAATGAGCAGTTCTTC	CASSPRSGGLNEQFF
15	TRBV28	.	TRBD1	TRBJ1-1	TGTGCCAGCAGTTTTGGTCAGGGGGCTACCACTGAAGCTTTCTTT	CASSFGQGATTEAFF
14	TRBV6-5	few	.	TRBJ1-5	TGTGCCAGCAGGCCCTCCGGGGGCAATCAGCCCCAGCATTTT	CASRPSGGNQPQHF
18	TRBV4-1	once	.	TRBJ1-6	TGCGCCAGCAGCCAAGAAGGCGGCAGGGTACGTCCGGATTCACCCCTCCACTTT	CASSQEGGRVRPDSPLHF
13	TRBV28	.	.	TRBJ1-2	TGTGCCAGCAGTTTATGGGCCAGCGGGGGCTACACCTTC	CASSLWASGGYTF
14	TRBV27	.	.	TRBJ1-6	TGTGCCAGCAGTTTAGTCGGAGGGGAATCACCCCTCCACTTT	CASSLVGGESPLHF
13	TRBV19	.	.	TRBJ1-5	TGTGCCAGTAGCAGAAATAGCAATCAGCCCCAGCATTTT	CASSRNSNQPQHF
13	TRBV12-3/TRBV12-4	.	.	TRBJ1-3	TGTGCCAGCAGATATGGCATTGGAAACACCATATATTTT	CASRYGIGNTIYF
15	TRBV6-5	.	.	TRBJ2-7	TGTGCCAGCAGTTACGAGGGCCACCAAGTCGGCGAGCAGTACTTC	CASSYEGHQVGEQYF
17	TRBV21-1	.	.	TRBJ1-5	TGTGCCAGCAGCATGGTAGGGGGACAGGGACCCAATCAGCCCCAGCATTTT	CASSMVGGQGPNQPQHF
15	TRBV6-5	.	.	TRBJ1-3	TGTGCCAGCAGTTACTCGAGGGACAACCGAAACACCATATATTTT	CASSYSRDNRNTIYF
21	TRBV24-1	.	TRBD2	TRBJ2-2	TGTGCCACCAGTGGAATTCCGTCCGGGACTAGCGGGTTTAGGAACACCGGGGAGCTGTTTTTT	CATSGIPSGTSGFRNTGELFF
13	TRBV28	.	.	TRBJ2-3	TGTGCCAGCAGTCTCACTAGCACAGATACGCAGTATTTT	CASSLTSTDTQYF
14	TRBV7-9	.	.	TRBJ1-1	TGTGCCAGCAGCTTAGGGGGCCTCGGGACTGAAGCTTTCTTT	CASSLGGLGTEAFF
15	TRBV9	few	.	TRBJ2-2	TGTGCCAGCAGCGTTGGGGCGGGGTTCACCGGGGAGCTGTTTTTT	CASSVGAGFTGELFF
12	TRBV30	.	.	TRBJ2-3	TGTGCCTTCTGGCGGGGCGCGGATACGCAGTATTTT	CAFWRGADTQYF
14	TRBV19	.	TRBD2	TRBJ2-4	TGTGCCAGTAGTACGGGGACTAGCGGGGCCATTCAGTACTTC	CASSTGTSGAIQYF
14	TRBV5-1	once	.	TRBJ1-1	TGCGCCAGCAGCTTGTTAAACAGGAACACTGAAGCTTTCTTT	CASSLLNRNTEAFF
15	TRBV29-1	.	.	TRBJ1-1	TGCAGCGTTGAAGACGCCCGATCCATCGGGACTGAAGCTTTCTTT	CSVEDARSIGTEAFF
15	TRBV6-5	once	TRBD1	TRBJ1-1	TGTGCCAGCAGTCCCCGGGACAGGGGTAACACTGAAGCTTTCTTT	CASSPRDRGNTEAFF